This TCR beta chain was identified during a study of shared clonotypes between healthy human individuals. General observations from the study: Despite large depth, rarefaction showed incomplete sorted-subset sequencing. Donors were few, which limited the genetic and exposure-history diversity represented.

This CDR3 is built from 16 residues. The V and J ends lost 2 bases and 4 bases, in that order; junction bases with no gene match: 9. Germline CDR1 MNHEY, CDR2 SVGAGI. This table comes from immunoSEQ multiplex PCR, and its TCRdb copy is limited to in-frame clones, with some not included. The sample has hundreds of thousands of clones; about 96% are singletons. Points on this clone: The antigen is undetermined.

What was sequenced was memory CD8+ T cells sorted from blood. Subset given: CD45RO+ cells pooled with CCR7-negative TemRA cells. This TCR was sampled from a man aged 25-40 years in good health. The rearrangement joins TRBV6-5 to TRBJ1-2; TRBD1 matches at 8 bases. DNA of the CDR3: TGTGCCAGCAGTTACCAGGGGGCGATAGGTGTCTATGGCTACACCTTC. Protein sequence: CASSYQGAIGVYGYTF.